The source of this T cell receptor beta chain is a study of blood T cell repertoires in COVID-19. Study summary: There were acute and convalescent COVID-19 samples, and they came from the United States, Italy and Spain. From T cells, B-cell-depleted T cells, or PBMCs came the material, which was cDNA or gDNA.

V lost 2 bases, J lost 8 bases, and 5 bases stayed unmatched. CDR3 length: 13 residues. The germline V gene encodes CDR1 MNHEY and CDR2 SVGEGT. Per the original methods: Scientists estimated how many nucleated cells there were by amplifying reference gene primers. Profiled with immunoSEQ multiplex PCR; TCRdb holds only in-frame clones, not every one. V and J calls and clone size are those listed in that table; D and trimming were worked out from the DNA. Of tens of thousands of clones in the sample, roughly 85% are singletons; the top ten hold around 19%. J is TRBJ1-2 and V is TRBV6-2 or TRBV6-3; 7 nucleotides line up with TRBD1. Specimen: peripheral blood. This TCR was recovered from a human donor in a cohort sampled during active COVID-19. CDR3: CASSYRGGEGYTF. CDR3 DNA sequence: TGTGCCAGCAGTTACCGAGGGGGCGAGGGCTACACCTTC.